Described below is a single T cell receptor beta chain sequence and its context. This sample is part of a study of blood T cell repertoires in COVID-19. Study-wide context: Whether acute or convalescent, the COVID-19 samples came from the United States, Italy and Spain.

J was trimmed by 5 bases and V by 0 bases; bases with no gene match: 1. The germline CDR1 and CDR2 sequences are MGHRA and YSYEKL. The CDR3 sequence is 15 residues long. Original data processing: Counts of nucleated cells, estimated from reference gene primer amplification, were obtained. The data were produced by immunoSEQ multiplex PCR, yet TCRdb's version contains in-frame clones alone and is incomplete. The V and J calls and clone size come from that table; D and trimming were worked out from the DNA. The sample holds about 38,000 clones, over 80% seen once. The receptor comes from a man aged 50-60 years with active COVID-19. The J gene is TRBJ1-4, the V gene TRBV4-1; 9 bases agree with TRBD1. The specimen was peripheral blood. The CDR3 coding sequence is TGCGCCAGCAGCCAAGACGGGACAGGGAATGAAAAACTGTTTTTT. Encoded protein: CASSQDGTGNEKLFF.